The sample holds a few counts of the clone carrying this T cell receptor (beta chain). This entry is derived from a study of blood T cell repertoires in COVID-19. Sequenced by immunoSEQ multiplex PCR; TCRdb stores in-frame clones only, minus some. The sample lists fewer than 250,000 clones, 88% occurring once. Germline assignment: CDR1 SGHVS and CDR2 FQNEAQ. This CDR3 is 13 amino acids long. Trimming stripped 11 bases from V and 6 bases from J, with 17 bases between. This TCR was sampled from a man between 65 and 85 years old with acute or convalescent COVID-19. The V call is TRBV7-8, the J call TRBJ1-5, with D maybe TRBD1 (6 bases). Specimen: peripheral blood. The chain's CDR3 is CAGGGAEGQPQHF. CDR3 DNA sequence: TGTGCCGGAGGGGGGGCGGAGGGTCAGCCCCAGCATTTT.